One T cell receptor beta chain is described in this entry. The data were taken from a study of blood T cell repertoires in COVID-19. Study overall: Material from acute and convalescent COVID-19 was sourced from the United States, Italy and Spain. In each case, the material was cDNA or gDNA derived from T cells, B-cell-depleted T cells, or PBMCs.

Germline V CDR1 and CDR2: DFQATT, SNEGSKA (reference sequence). V trimming: 3 bases; J trimming: 8 bases; junction bases outside the gene matches: 11. The CDR3 covers 15 residues. Seattle's enrolled individuals joined amid active infection and were then monitored longitudinally. Source study methods: Cell counts per sample came from amplifying reference gene primers. Here immunoSEQ multiplex PCR was the method, and the copy in TCRdb shows in-frame clones only, minus some. V and J calls and clone size follow that table, whereas D and trimming were derived from the DNA. This sample has about 200,000 clones, with around 83% found just once.

The sequence derives from a woman aged 80 or over with COVID-19, enrolled during active disease. The source material was peripheral blood. V usage is TRBV20-1 and J usage is TRBJ2-3; 10 bases are a match to TRBD1. CDR3 in DNA: TGCAGTGCTAGTCTCCCGGGACAGGGGCCCCCTACGCAGTATTTT. Translating gives CSASLPGQGPPTQYF.